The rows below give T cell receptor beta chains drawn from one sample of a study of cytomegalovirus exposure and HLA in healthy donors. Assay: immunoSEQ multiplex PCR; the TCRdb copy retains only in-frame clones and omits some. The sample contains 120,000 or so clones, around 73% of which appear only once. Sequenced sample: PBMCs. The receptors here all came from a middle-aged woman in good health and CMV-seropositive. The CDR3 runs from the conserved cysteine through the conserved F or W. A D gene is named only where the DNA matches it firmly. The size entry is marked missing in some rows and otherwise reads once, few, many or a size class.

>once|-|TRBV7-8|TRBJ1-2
CASSLARQSGGYTF
TGTGCCAGCAGCTTAGCGAGACAATCAGGTGGCTACACCTTC
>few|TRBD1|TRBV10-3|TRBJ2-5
CAIRTGGLGETQYF
TGTGCCATCAGGACAGGGGGCTTGGGGGAGACCCAGTACTTC
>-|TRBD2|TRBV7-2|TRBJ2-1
CATRPRGGRDEQFF
TGTGCCACCCGCCCGCGCGGGGGAAGGGATGAGCAGTTCTTC
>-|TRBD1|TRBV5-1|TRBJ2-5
CASGGQGGPETQYF
TGCGCCAGCGGCGGACAGGGGGGTCCAGAGACCCAGTACTTC
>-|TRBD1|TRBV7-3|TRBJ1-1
CASSATGVDTEAFF
TGTGCCAGCAGCGCTACAGGGGTAGACACTGAAGCTTTCTTT
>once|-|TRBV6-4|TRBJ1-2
CASSPSGHGGYGYTF
TGTGCCAGCAGTCCGTCGGGTCACGGAGGCTATGGCTACACCTTC
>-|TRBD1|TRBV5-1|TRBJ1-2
CASSSDREKNGYTF
TGCGCCAGCAGCTCGGACAGGGAAAAGAATGGCTACACCTTC
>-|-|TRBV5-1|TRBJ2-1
CASRPQGVHYNEQFF
TGCGCCAGCAGGCCCCAAGGGGTCCACTACAATGAGCAGTTCTTC
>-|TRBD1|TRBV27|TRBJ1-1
CASSYRGGTEAFF
TGTGCCAGCAGTTACAGGGGCGGCACTGAAGCTTTCTTT
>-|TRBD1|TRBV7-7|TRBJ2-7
CASSLDRGLGEQYF
TGTGCTAGCAGCTTGGACAGGGGGCTGGGCGAGCAGTACTTC
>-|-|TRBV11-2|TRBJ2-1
CASSLSGTYNEQFF
TGTGCCAGCAGCCTTAGCGGTACCTACAATGAGCAGTTCTTC
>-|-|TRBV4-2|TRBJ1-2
CASSQDRGSRGYTF
TGTGCCAGCAGCCAAGATCGGGGGTCTCGGGGCTACACCTTC
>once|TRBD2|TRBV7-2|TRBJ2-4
CASSREVAKNIQYF
TGTGCCAGCAGCCGGGAGGTAGCCAAAAACATTCAGTACTTC
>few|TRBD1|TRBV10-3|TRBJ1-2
CAISEQGGLNYGYTF
TGTGCCATCAGTGAGCAGGGGGGTCTCAACTATGGCTACACCTTC
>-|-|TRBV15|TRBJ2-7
CATSRNGGAEQYF
TGTGCCACCAGCAGAAACGGAGGGGCCGAGCAGTACTTC
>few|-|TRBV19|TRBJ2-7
CASSRQGSYEQYF
TGTGCCAGTAGTCGGCAGGGCTCCTACGAGCAGTACTTC
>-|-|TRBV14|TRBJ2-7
CEEPGRAYEQYF
TGCGAAGAACCTGGGAGAGCCTACGAGCAGTACTTC
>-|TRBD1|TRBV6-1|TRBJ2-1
CASSVRGPEQFF
TGTGCCAGCAGTGTAAGGGGGCCCGAGCAGTTCTTC
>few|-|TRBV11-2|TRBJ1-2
CASSSPGLWRGYTF
TGTGCCAGCAGCTCCCCGGGCCTCTGGAGGGGCTACACCTTC
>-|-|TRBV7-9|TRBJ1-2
CASSFDKAGYTF
TGTGCCAGCAGCTTTGACAAGGCTGGCTACACCTTC
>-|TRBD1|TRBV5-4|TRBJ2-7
CASSWDSGSYEQYF
TGTGCCAGCAGCTGGGACAGTGGGTCCTACGAGCAGTACTTC
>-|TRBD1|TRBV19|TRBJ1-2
CASAPGQGLGYTF
TGTGCCAGCGCGCCGGGACAGGGATTGGGCTACACCTTC
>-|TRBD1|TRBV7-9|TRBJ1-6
CASSLRDRGYNSPLHF
TGTGCCAGCAGCCTCCGGGACAGGGGATATAATTCACCCCTCCACTTT